This T cell receptor (beta chain) was retrieved from a study of T-cell memory formation after mild COVID-19. Study-wide context: Clusters were largely donor specific.

TCRdb re-called the 5' RACE reads through MiXCR, storing one row per CDR3 protein. The repertoire consists of tens of thousands of distinct CDR3 sequences, with around 25% occurring once and the leading ten covering around 40%. Study-level results: The pre-infection memory compartment contained some responding clones, suggesting cross-reactive memory joined.

This clonotype was detected only a few times. What it binds is not known. Germline CDR1 SGHRS, CDR2 YFSETQ. With 7 bases removed from V and 1 base from J, the gap between germline ends came to 8 bases. The CDR3 loop spans 12 amino acids. This sequence joins TRBV5-1 and TRBJ1-1; D remains unclear. This receptor was taken from a man aged 18 to 29 who had mild COVID-19 (a few samples of this study predate the infection). Cell type and time point are not known. Specimen: PBMCs or a T cell subset sorted from them (not recorded which). The CDR3: CASRLKNTEAFF. CDR3 DNA sequence: TGCGCCAGCCGATTGAAGAACACTGAAGCTTTCTTT. Variable domain in full (rest from reference TRBV5-1 and TRBJ1-1): KAGVTQTPRYLIKTRGQQVTLSCSPISGHRSVSWYQQTPGQGLQFLFEYFSETQRNKGNFPGRFSGRQFSNSRSEMNVSTLELGDSALYLCASRLKNTEAFFGQGTRLTVV.